This TCR beta chain came from a study of shared clonotypes between healthy human individuals. The overall study: The cohort comprised a couple of women and a few men. Their ages spanned 18 to 49 years.

Several immunoSEQ plates held equal portions of the genomic DNA taken from each subset. In the source study's methods: Without quality scores, immunoSEQ junctional reads could not be filtered like full-length reads. This table comes from immunoSEQ multiplex PCR, and its TCRdb copy is limited to in-frame clones, with some not included. Clone size and V and J calls were adopted from that table, with D and trimming inferred from the DNA. This table holds over 400,000 clones, 81% found once. The V segment lost 1 base and the J segment 4 bases; nucleotides outside the gene matches: 10. The CDR3 extends over 17 amino acids. From germline, CDR1 is LGHNT and CDR2 FRNRAP. Study donors comprised healthy, HIV-negative adults devoid of recent acute infection or vaccination.

Source material: PBMCs. This sequence was found in a woman aged 40-49 years in good health. Some clones in this sample may be carry-over from other donors' samples. The chain combines TRBV12-5 with TRBJ1-2, with 9 bases fitting TRBD1. The CDR3 is CASGLDPGQGPIYGYTF. CDR3 nucleotides: TGTGCTAGTGGTTTGGACCCGGGACAGGGTCCCATCTATGGCTACACCTTC.